Below, one T cell receptor (beta chain) is given with its context. In germline, CDR1 is SGHRS, CDR2 YFSETQ. This CDR3 is 21 amino acids long. Trimming at V came to 0 bases and at J to 2 bases, leaving 20 bases not matched to a gene. During its preparation, the TCRbeta library received unique molecular identifiers. TCRdb independently ran MiXCR on the PCR reads; one entry per CDR3 protein. The data hold hundreds of thousands of distinct CDR3 sequences, with roughly 17% observed a single time. The entry originates in a study of T-cell reconstitution after alpha-beta-depleted transplantation in children.

The receptor was isolated from a human donor who donated a stem cell graft to a child with acute myeloid leukemia. The chain joins TRBV5-1 to TRBJ2-1, with 7 bases fitting TRBD2. The sample in question was PBMCs from the stem cell graft donor, obtained from the stem cell graft. The CDR3: CASSLVTVQTSRSGPYNEQFF. The CDR3, as DNA: TGCGCCAGCAGCTTGGTTACCGTCCAGACTAGCAGGAGTGGCCCCTACAATGAGCAGTTCTTC.